The 28 T cell receptor beta chains listed next were all sequenced from one sample in a study of OX40 agonist ivuxolimab in advanced cancers. The protocol was immunoSEQ multiplex PCR, while the TCRdb copy is restricted to in-frame clones and leaves out a portion. There are about 39,000 clones in the sample; more than 85% occur only once, and around 20% lies in the top ten. Source: CD4+ or CD8+ T cells sorted from blood, taken in a trial of the OX40 agonist ivuxolimab. Source of these receptors: an adult with an advanced solid tumor such as melanoma, head and neck, liver or kidney cancer.

This chain connects TRBV27 to TRBJ2-1; 7 nucleotides agree with TRBD2. The CDR3 loop spans 14 amino acids. V lost 5 bases, J lost 9 bases, and 10 bases stayed unmatched. Germline CDR1 MNHEY, CDR2 SMNVEV (reference sequence). The CDR3 region has the DNA TGTGCCAGCAGTCCCCCTAGAGGGAGGGCTGAGCAGTTCTTC. Amino acid sequence: CASSPPRGRAEQFF.

J is TRBJ2-7 and V is TRBV6-5; a possible D gene is TRBD1 (6 bases). The CDR3 is made up of 13 amino acids. CDR1 and CDR2 (germline): MNHEY, SVGAGI. V lost 5 bases and J 3 bases, leaving 11 bases between the germline ends. DNA of the CDR3: TGTGCCAGCAGTCCCATGGACAGCTACGAGCAGTACTTC. Translation gives CASSPMDSYEQYF.

The chain links TRBV10-3 to TRBJ2-2, with D maybe TRBD1 (6 bases). This CDR3 spans 16 amino acids. Trimming removed 4 bases from V and 0 bases from J, with 12 bases in between. The V gene's germline CDR1 is ENHRY and CDR2 SYGVKD. CDR3 sequence: CAISVPGHTNTGELFF. In DNA form, the CDR3 reads TGTGCCATCAGTGTGCCGGGACATACGAACACCGGGGAGCTGTTTTTT.

In its sample, this clone was seen once. V gene TRBV30 combines with J gene TRBJ2-7; 10 nucleotides line up with TRBD2. CDR1 is GTSNPN, CDR2 SVGIG, per germline (reference sequence). V shed 8 bases and J 1 base; nucleotides not matched to a gene: 11. This CDR3 has 15 amino acids. CDR3 loop: CAAGIGTSVSYEQYF. As DNA, the CDR3 is TGTGCCGCGGGAATAGGGACTAGCGTATCCTACGAGCAGTACTTC.

The J gene is TRBJ2-1, the V gene TRBV7-2; TRBD2 matches at 7 bases. The V segment lost 2 bases and the J segment 5 bases; nucleotides outside the gene matches: 12. Germline values: CDR1 SGHTA, CDR2 FQGNSA. CDR3 length equals 17 residues. The CDR3 reads CASSLIHAERGDNEQFF. CDR3 coding DNA: TGTGCCAGCAGCTTAATCCACGCTGAGCGGGGCGACAATGAGCAGTTCTTC.

The gene calls are TRBV27 and TRBJ2-1; perhaps TRBD2 as D (6 bases). CDR3 length: 14 residues. The V gene's germline CDR1 is MNHEY and CDR2 SMNVEV (reference sequence). The V end was cut by 6 bases, the J end by 3 bases, with 12 bases between. The CDR3 DNA reads TGTGCCAGCAGAGGACTATCGAGCTACAATGAGCAGTTCTTC. As protein: CASRGLSSYNEQFF.

This chain links TRBV27 with TRBJ2-7, with 9 bases lining up with TRBD2. Trimming cost V 6 bases and J 3 bases; bases outside gene matches: 21. The CDR3 is 19 residues long. CDR1 is MNHEY, CDR2 SMNVEV, per germline (reference sequence). The CDR3 coding sequence is TGTGCCAGCAGCCTACACCTCACTAGCGGGCGAGGCCTACACTACGAGCAGTACTTC. It translates to CASSLHLTSGRGLHYEQYF.

A single count supports this clone. The chain carries TRBV7-9 and TRBJ1-1, with a tentative D call TRBD1 (5 bases). Trimming removed 6 bases at V and 7 bases at J, with 30 bases between. Germline values: CDR1 SEHNR, CDR2 FQNEAQ (reference sequence). The CDR3 has 18 residues. The CDR3 region is CASRKLSGRGGSRGEAFF. The CDR3 DNA sequence: TGTGCCAGCAGGAAATTATCGGGCCGGGGGGGGAGCAGAGGTGAAGCTTTCTTT.

The V gene is TRBV19, the J gene TRBJ1-1, with 8 bases that match TRBD1. The V segment lost 10 bases and the J segment 4 bases; nucleotides outside the gene matches: 8. This CDR3 has 13 residues. Looked up from germline, CDR1 is LNHDA and CDR2 is SQIVND (reference sequence). The chain's CDR3 is CATSGQGSTEAFF. CDR3 coding DNA: TGTGCCACATCAGGACAGGGAAGCACTGAAGCTTTCTTT.

The chain recombines TRBV19 with TRBJ2-7; no definite D call. Trimming removed 3 bases from V and 3 bases from J, with 9 bases in between. The germline gives CDR1 LNHDA, CDR2 SQIVND (reference sequence). The CDR3 has 13 amino acids. The CDR3 region is CASSMGGLYEQYF. DNA for the CDR3: TGTGCCAGTAGTATGGGCGGTCTCTACGAGCAGTACTTC.

The rearrangement links TRBV19 to TRBJ2-3; 7 nucleotides agree with TRBD2. The CDR3 has 17 residues. The germline V gene has CDR1 LNHDA and CDR2 SQIVND (reference sequence). Losses at the gene ends were 5 bases for V and 1 base for J; bases not matched to a gene: 12. The CDR3 loop reads CASSFLPSGKGTDTQYF. The CDR3 bases are TGTGCCAGTAGTTTTTTACCCAGCGGGAAGGGCACAGATACGCAGTATTTT.

V gene TRBV21-1 combines with J gene TRBJ2-6; the DNA was not compared with TRBD2, the D call given in the table. TRBV21-1 is classified as a pseudogene. The CDR3 is 15 amino acids. CDR3 nucleotides: TGTGCCAGCAGCAATTTCTCCTCTGGGGCCAACGTCCTGACTTTC. Its translation is CASSNFSSGANVLTF.

The chain couples TRBV4-1 to TRBJ2-7; 7 nucleotides agree with TRBD1. Unmatched junction bases numbered 7, after V lost 3 bases and J lost 2 bases. The CDR3 length is 15 residues. The germline V gene has CDR1 MGHRA and CDR2 YSYEKL. The CDR3 nucleotides read TGCGCCAGCAGCCAGGGCAGGGGGAGTACCTACGAGCAGTACTTC. Residues: CASSQGRGSTYEQYF.

The rearrangement joins TRBV18 to TRBJ1-2, with 8 bases fitting TRBD1. Germline V gives CDR1 KGHSH, CDR2 LQKENI. This CDR3 has 14 residues. The trim removed 3 bases at V and 0 bases at J, leaving 0 bases unmatched. The CDR3 sequence is CASSPTGANYGYTF. The CDR3 DNA is TGTGCCAGCTCACCGACAGGGGCTAACTATGGCTACACCTTC.

This clone has just a few counts. The V and J genes are TRBV28 and TRBJ2-7; D unresolved. Germline V gene data show CDR1 as MDHEN and CDR2 as SYDVKM. The CDR3 contains 14 residues. The ends were cut back, 5 bases at V and 1 base at J, with 12 bases in the middle. The chain's CDR3 is CASSTLVGSYEQYF. Written as DNA, the CDR3 is TGTGCCAGCAGTACCTTGGTGGGGTCCTACGAGCAGTACTTC.

The V and J genes are TRBV7-2 and TRBJ2-5; D is perhaps TRBD2 (5 bases). CDR1 SGHTA and CDR2 FQGNSA come from the germline V gene. The germline V and J ends were trimmed by 6 bases and 3 bases, with 11 bases remaining between them. This CDR3 is built from 13 residues. CDR3 nucleotides: TGTGCCAGCAGATCGGGGTTAGAAGAGACCCAGTACTTC. The encoded protein is CASRSGLEETQYF.

The chain is built from TRBV6-1 and TRBJ2-1; a weak D match, TRBD2 (6 bases). There are 14 residues in the CDR3. Between the trimmed V and J ends, which lost 8 bases and 4 bases, there was a span of 15 bases. From germline, CDR1 is MNHNS and CDR2 SASEGT. The DNA for the CDR3 is TGTGCCAGCTGGGGGGAGCCCCATTACAATGAGCAGTTCTTC. Translating it yields CASWGEPHYNEQFF.

The rearrangement uses TRBV5-6 and TRBJ1-1; tentatively, D is TRBD1 (5 bases). The CDR3 is made up of 14 amino acids. Germline-derived CDR1 and CDR2 are SGHDT and YYEEEE. V dropped 0 bases and J dropped 4 bases, with 10 bases sitting between them. Here the CDR3 DNA reads TGTGCCAGCAGCTTGGAGGGGCTTGGCACTGAAGCTTTCTTT. Its translation is CASSLEGLGTEAFF.

The chain joins TRBV7-9 to TRBJ2-7; D is possibly TRBD2 (6 bases). The CDR3 consists of 13 residues. CDR1 and CDR2 from the germline V gene are SEHNR and FQNEAQ (reference sequence). Deletions cut 1 base from V and 4 bases from J, with 8 bases between. The CDR3 DNA is TGTGCCAGCAGCTTAGAGGGGAGGTACGAGCAGTACTTC. As protein: CASSLEGRYEQYF.

The chain is built from TRBV6-6 and TRBJ2-1, with TRBD1 matching 9 bases. J was trimmed by 7 bases and V by 4 bases; bases with no gene match: 8. CDR1 MNHNY and CDR2 SVGAGI come from the germline V gene (reference sequence). The CDR3 is 15 residues long. The CDR3, as DNA: TGTGCCAGCAGTTCCCCCGGGACAGGGCTGAATGAGCAGTTCTTC. Translation: CASSSPGTGLNEQFF.

The rearrangement links TRBV27 to TRBJ2-7, with TRBD2 as a possible D gene (7 bases). There are 15 residues in the CDR3. V gave up 5 bases and J gave up 4 bases, with 18 bases separating them. Germline V gene sequence: CDR1 MNHEY, CDR2 SMNVEV (reference sequence). CDR3 in DNA: TGTGCCAGCAGTCCCCTCGGCGGGGGCGATTACGAGCAGTACTTC. Protein: CASSPLGGGDYEQYF.

The chain joins TRBV6-5 to TRBJ1-1; a weak D match, TRBD1 (6 bases). V was shortened by 7 bases and J by 6 bases, with 21 bases between the two germline ends. Germline CDR1 and CDR2: MNHEY and SVGAGI. This CDR3 region has 15 residues. The CDR3 loop reads CASKLQGGTESEAFF. CDR3 nucleotides: TGTGCCAGCAAGCTACAGGGAGGGACTGAATCTGAAGCTTTCTTT.

This sequence joins TRBV5-1 and TRBJ1-6, with D maybe TRBD1 (5 bases). The CDR3 sequence is 15 residues long. Trimming shortened V by 0 bases and J by 7 bases, and 11 bases separated the two germline ends. Germline values: CDR1 SGHRS, CDR2 YFSETQ. CDR3 amino acids: CASSLGRGFNSPLHF. The CDR3 DNA is TGCGCCAGCAGCTTGGGACGGGGGTTCAATTCACCCCTCCACTTT.

To note about this clone: Other DNA sequences of this sample code for an identical CDR3. V and J are TRBV7-2 and TRBJ2-1; 9 positions agree with TRBD2. The CDR3 has 15 amino acids. From germline, CDR1 is SGHTA and CDR2 FQGNSA. V dropped 1 base and J dropped 4; count of bases not matched to a gene: 2. The CDR3 bases are TGTGCCAGCAGCTTAGGCGGGAGGGGTTACAATGAGCAGTTCTTC. Translating gives CASSLGGRGYNEQFF.

V is TRBV2 and J is TRBJ2-7, with unresolved D. Trimming stripped 9 bases from V and 5 bases from J, with 20 bases between. The CDR3 runs 14 residues. Per the germline V gene, CDR1 is SNHLY and CDR2 is FYNNEI. The CDR3 DNA is TGTGCCAGTAAAGGACCCGGATCCCTACACGAGCAGTACTTC. It yields the protein CASKGPGSLHEQYF.

The chain recombines TRBV15 with TRBJ2-1, with 8 nucleotides matching TRBD1. The CDR3 is 16 amino acids. The ends lost 1 base at V and 0 bases at J; junction bases unmatched: 2. CDR1 is LNHNV and CDR2 is YYDKDF in the germline V gene (reference sequence). The CDR3 is CATSRVTGGSYNEQFF. DNA of the CDR3: TGTGCCACCAGCAGAGTCACAGGGGGCTCCTACAATGAGCAGTTCTTC.

The chain links TRBV2 to TRBJ2-7, with D perhaps matching TRBD1 (7 bases). The CDR3 is 14 residues long. Trimming pared 6 bases from V and 7 bases from J, leaving 19 bases between. Germline CDR1 is SNHLY and CDR2 is FYNNEI. CDR3 residues: CASREGALSWEQYF. DNA of the CDR3: TGTGCCAGCAGGGAGGGGGCATTATCTTGGGAGCAGTACTTC.

V is TRBV21-1 and J is TRBJ2-7; TRBD2 is the table's D call, not checked against the DNA. TRBV21-1 counts as a pseudogene. The CDR3 length is 17 residues. The CDR3 sequence: CASSKVAWTSGSYEQYF. The CDR3 DNA follows: TGTGCCAGCAGCAAAGTGGCGTGGACTAGCGGGAGTTACGAGCAGTACTTC.